The 6 T cell receptor beta chains reported below all come from one sample, sequenced in a study of cytomegalovirus exposure and HLA in healthy donors. The protocol was immunoSEQ multiplex PCR, while the TCRdb copy is restricted to in-frame clones and leaves out a portion. This sample has some 110,000 clones, with about 87% found just once. Sequenced input: PBMCs. The receptors were sampled from a man younger than 35 in good health and CMV-seronegative.

The chain uses TRBV11-3 and TRBJ2-2; TRBD2 might be the D (5 bases). The CDR3 loop spans 13 amino acids. V lost 4 bases and J lost 7, with 10 bases in between. In germline, CDR1 is SGHNT, CDR2 YENEEA. Written as DNA, the CDR3 is TGTGCCAGCAGCTCTGTGGACTTCGGGGAGCTGTTTTTT. As protein: CASSSVDFGELFF.

The chain recombines TRBV14 with TRBJ2-1; no reliable D call. Germline lookup yields CDR1 SGHDN and CDR2 FVKESK. The CDR3 is 18 residues long. V lost 0 bases and J 7 bases, leaving 22 bases between the germline ends. The CDR3 DNA reads as TGTGCCAGCAGCCAAGATCTAAAGAGAAGATTACGGAGTAATGAGCAGTTCTTC. Translating it yields CASSQDLKRRLRSNEQFF.

This clone was detected a few times. The chain links TRBV15 to TRBJ1-1; unclear D gene. The CDR3 contains 15 residues. CDR1 LNHNV and CDR2 YYDKDF come from the germline V gene (reference sequence). Trimming took off 2 bases at V and 3 bases at J, with 13 bases between the two ends. The CDR3 protein is CATSRSGLGDTEAFF. The DNA of the CDR3 is TGTGCCACCAGCAGATCCGGACTCGGGGACACTGAAGCTTTCTTT. The whole variable domain, filled in from reference TRBV15 and TRBJ1-1, reads DAMVIQNPRYQVTQFGKPVTLSCSQTLNHNVMYWYQQKSSQAPKLLFHYYDKDFNNEADTPDNFQSRRPNTSFCFLDIRSPGLGDTAMYLCATSRSGLGDTEAFFGQGTRLTVV.

V is TRBV19 and J is TRBJ1-5, with D perhaps matching TRBD1 (6 bases). Germline V gene lookup returns CDR1 LNHDA and CDR2 SQIVND (reference sequence). Trimming took off 9 bases at V and 3 bases at J, with 9 bases between the two ends. The CDR3 is 12 residues long. CDR3 loop: CASTGYNQPQHF. The CDR3 coding sequence is TGTGCCAGCACAGGGTACAATCAGCCCCAGCATTTT.

V and J are TRBV10-3 and TRBJ1-1; 8 bases agree with TRBD1. With V trimmed by 4 bases and J by 1 base, 2 bases remained unmatched. The CDR3 has 14 residues. Germline values: CDR1 ENHRY, CDR2 SYGVKD. CDR3 sequence (DNA): TGTGCCATCAGTGGCGGGACAGGGAACACTGAAGCTTTCTTT. This sequence encodes CAISGGTGNTEAFF.

The V gene is TRBV28, the J gene TRBJ1-1; maybe TRBD1 (6 bases). The V end was cut by 3 bases, the J end by 8 bases, with 16 bases between. This CDR3 comprises 14 residues. Germline V gives CDR1 MDHEN, CDR2 SYDVKM. The CDR3 sequence is CASSFYWGHIEAFF. In DNA, the CDR3 is TGTGCCAGCAGTTTCTACTGGGGACACATAGAAGCTTTCTTT.